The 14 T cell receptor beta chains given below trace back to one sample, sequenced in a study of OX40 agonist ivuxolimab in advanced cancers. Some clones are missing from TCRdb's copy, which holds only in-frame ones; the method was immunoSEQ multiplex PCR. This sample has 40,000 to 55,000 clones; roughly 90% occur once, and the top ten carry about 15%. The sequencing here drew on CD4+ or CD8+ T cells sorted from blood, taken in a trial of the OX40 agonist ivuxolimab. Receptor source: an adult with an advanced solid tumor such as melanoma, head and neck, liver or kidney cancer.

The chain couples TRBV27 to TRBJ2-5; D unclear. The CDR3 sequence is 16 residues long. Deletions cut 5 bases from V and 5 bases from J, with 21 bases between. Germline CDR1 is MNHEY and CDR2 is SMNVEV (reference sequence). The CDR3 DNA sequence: TGTGCCAGCAGTCAGTCGGTGAACTCGTTTCGGGAGACCCAGTACTTC. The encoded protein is CASSQSVNSFRETQYF.

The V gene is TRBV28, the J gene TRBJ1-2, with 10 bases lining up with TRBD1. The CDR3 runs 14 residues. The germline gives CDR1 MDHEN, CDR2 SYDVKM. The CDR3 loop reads CSAGSGTGEYGYTF. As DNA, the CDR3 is TGTTCCGCAGGATCCGGGACAGGGGAGTATGGCTACACCTTC.

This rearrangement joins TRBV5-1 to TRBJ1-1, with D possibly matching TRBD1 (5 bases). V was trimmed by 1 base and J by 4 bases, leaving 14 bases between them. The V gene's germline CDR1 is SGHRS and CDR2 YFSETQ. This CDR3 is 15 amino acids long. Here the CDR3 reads CASSLFLGESTEAFF. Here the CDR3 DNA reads TGCGCCAGCAGCTTGTTTCTGGGGGAGTCCACTGAAGCTTTCTTT.

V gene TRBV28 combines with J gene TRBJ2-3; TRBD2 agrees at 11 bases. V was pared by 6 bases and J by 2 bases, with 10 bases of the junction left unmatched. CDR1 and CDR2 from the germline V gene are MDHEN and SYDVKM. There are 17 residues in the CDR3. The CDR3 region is CASSLGTSGRSTDTQYF. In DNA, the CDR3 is TGTGCCAGCAGCCTAGGGACTAGCGGAAGATCCACAGATACGCAGTATTTT.

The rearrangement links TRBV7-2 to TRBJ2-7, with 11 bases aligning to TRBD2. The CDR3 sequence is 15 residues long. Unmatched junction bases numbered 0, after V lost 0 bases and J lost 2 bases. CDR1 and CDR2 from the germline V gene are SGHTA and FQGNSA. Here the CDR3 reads CASSLASGRAYEQYF. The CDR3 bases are TGTGCCAGCAGCTTAGCTAGCGGGAGGGCCTACGAGCAGTACTTC.

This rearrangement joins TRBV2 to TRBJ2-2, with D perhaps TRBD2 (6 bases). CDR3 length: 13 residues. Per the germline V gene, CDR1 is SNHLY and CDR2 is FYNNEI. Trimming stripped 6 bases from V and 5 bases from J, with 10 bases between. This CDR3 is CASRAGSTGELFF. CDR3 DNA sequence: TGTGCCAGCAGGGCCGGGAGTACCGGGGAGCTGTTTTTT.

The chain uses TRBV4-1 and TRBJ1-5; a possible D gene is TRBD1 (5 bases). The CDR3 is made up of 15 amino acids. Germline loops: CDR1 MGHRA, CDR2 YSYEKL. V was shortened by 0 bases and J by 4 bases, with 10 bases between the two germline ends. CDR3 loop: CASSQDQGSNQPQHF. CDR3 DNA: TGCGCCAGCAGCCAAGATCAGGGATCGAATCAGCCCCAGCATTTT.

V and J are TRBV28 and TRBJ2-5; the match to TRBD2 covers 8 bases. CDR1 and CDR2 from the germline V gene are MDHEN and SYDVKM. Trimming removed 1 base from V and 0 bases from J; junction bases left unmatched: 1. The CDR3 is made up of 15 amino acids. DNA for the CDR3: TGTGCCAGCAGTTTATTACTAGCGGACCAAGAGACCCAGTACTTC. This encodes CASSLLLADQETQYF.

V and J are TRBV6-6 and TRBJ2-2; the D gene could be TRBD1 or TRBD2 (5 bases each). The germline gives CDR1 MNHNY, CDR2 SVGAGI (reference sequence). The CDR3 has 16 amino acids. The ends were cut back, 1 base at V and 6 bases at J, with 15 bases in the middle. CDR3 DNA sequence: TGTGCCAGCAGTTACTTTCCGGGACCACGAGCCGGGGAGCTGTTTTTT. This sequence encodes CASSYFPGPRAGELFF.

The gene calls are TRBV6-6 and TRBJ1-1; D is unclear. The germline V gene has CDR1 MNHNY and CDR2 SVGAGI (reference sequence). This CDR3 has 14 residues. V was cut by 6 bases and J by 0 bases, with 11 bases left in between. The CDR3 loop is CASRADGLNTEAFF. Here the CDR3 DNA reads TGTGCCAGCAGGGCCGACGGATTGAACACTGAAGCTTTCTTT.

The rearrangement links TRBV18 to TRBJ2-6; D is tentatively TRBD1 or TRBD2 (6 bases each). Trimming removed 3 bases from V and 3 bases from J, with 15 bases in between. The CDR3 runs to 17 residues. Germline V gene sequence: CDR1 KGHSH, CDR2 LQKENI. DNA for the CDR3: TGTGCCAGCTCACCCGGGGGCCGCCGTGGTGGGGCCAACGTCCTGACTTTC. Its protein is CASSPGGRRGGANVLTF.

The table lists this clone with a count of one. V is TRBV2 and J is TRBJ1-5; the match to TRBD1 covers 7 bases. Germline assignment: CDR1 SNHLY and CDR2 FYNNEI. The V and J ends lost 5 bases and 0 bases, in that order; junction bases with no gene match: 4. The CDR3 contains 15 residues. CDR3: CASSLNRGSNQPQHF. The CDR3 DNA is TGTGCCAGCAGTTTAAACAGGGGTAGCAATCAGCCCCAGCATTTT.

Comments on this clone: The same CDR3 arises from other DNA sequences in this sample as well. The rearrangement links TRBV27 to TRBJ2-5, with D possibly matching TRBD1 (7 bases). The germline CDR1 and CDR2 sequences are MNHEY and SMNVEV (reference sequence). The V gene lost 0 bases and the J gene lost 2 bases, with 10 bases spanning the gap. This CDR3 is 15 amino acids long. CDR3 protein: CASSLSAGGQETQYF. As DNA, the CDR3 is TGTGCCAGCAGTTTATCCGCAGGGGGGCAAGAGACCCAGTACTTC.

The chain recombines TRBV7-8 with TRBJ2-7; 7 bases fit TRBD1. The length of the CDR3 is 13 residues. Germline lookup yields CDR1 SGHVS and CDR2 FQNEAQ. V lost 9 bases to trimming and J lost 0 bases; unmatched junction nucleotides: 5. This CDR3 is CASGTVSSYEQYF. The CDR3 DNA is TGTGCCAGTGGGACAGTGAGCTCCTACGAGCAGTACTTC.